Below, 4 T cell receptor beta chains from the same sample are listed, as sequenced in a study of shared clonotypes between healthy human individuals. Only in-frame clones appear in the TCRdb table, and some are missing; sequencing was by immunoSEQ multiplex PCR. The sample lists fewer than 1.4 million clones, 70% to 80% seen once, with 0.55% to 0.7% in the top ten. The sequenced sample consisted of memory CD4+ T cells from PBMCs. As to subset: CD45RA-negative fraction. The receptors were sampled from a man aged 18 to 30 in good health. Some clones in this sample may be carry-over from other donors' samples.

The J gene is TRBJ1-2, the V gene TRBV5-4; TRBD1 is a possible D gene (5 bases). CDR1 SGHNT and CDR2 YYREEE come from the germline V gene (reference sequence). Trimming left V 3 bases short and J 4 bases short, with 10 bases between. The CDR3 is made up of 13 amino acids. The CDR3 DNA follows: TGTGCCAGCAGCTCCCTGGGGCCCTATGGCTACACCTTC. It encodes CASSSLGPYGYTF.

The chain has TRBV28 and TRBJ2-7; a weak D match, TRBD2 (7 bases). Germline V gives CDR1 MDHEN, CDR2 SYDVKM. V was clipped by 7 bases and J by 3 bases, with 16 bases between them. This CDR3 has 14 amino acids. The CDR3 sequence: CASTRGDTGYEQYF. The CDR3 nucleotides read TGTGCCAGCACCCGGGGGGACACGGGCTACGAGCAGTACTTC.

This chain uses TRBV5-1 with TRBJ2-3; TRBD2 might be the D (6 bases). Trimming cost V 5 bases and J 9 bases, with 19 bases left between them. Germline CDR1 and CDR2: SGHRS and YFSETQ. This CDR3 has 14 amino acids. The CDR3 DNA follows: TGCGCCAGCAGACCACACGGCGGGATGCCGACGCAGTATTTT. Encoded protein: CASRPHGGMPTQYF.

As concerns this clone: A far more abundant clone sits one base away, making this likely a read error. The chain has TRBV5-6 and TRBJ1-4; D ambiguous. The CDR3 runs 12 residues. CDR1 is SGHDT, CDR2 YYEEEE, per germline. Here the CDR3 reads CAGSSTNEKLFF. The CDR3 nucleotides read TGTGCCGGCAGCTCAACTAATGAAAAACTGTTTTTT.